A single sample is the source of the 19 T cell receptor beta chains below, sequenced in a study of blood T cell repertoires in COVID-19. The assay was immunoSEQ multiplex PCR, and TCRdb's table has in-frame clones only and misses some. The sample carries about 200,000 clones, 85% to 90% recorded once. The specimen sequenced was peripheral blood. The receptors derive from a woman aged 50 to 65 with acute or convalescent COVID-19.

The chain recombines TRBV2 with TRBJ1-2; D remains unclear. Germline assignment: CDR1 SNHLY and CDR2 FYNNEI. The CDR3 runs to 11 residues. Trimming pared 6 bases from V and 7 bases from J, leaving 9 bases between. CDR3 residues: CASSLVGGYTF. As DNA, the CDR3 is TGTGCCAGCAGCTTGGTCGGTGGCTACACCTTC. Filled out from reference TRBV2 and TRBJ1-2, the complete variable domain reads EPEVTQTPSHQVTQMGQEVILRCVPISNHLYFYWYRQILGQKVEFLVSFYNNEISEKSEIFDDQFSVERPDGSNFTLKIRSTKLEDSAMYFCASSLVGGYTFGSGTRLTVV.

CDR3 sequence: CASSPLGGVGNTIYF. In nucleotides, the CDR3 is TGTGCCAGCTCACCACTAGGAGGAGTTGGAAACACCATATATTTT. The chain couples TRBV18 to TRBJ1-3; D call uncertain. Germline CDR1 is KGHSH and CDR2 is LQKENI. Trimming cost V 1 base and J 3 bases, with 10 bases left between them. This CDR3 comprises 15 residues. The full variable domain, with the rest looked up from reference TRBV18 and TRBJ1-3, is NAGVMQNPRHLVRRRGQEARLRCSPMKGHSHVYWYRQLPEEGLKFMVYLQKENIIDESGMPKERFSAEFPKEGPSILRIQQVVRGDSAAYFCASSPLGGVGNTIYFGEGSWLTVV.

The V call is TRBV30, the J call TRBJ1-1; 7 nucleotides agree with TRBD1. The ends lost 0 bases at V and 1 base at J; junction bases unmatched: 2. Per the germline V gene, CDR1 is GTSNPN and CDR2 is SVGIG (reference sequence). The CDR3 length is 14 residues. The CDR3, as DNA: TGTGCCTGGAGTGTAAACAGGGGGAACACTGAAGCTTTCTTT. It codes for CAWSVNRGNTEAFF.

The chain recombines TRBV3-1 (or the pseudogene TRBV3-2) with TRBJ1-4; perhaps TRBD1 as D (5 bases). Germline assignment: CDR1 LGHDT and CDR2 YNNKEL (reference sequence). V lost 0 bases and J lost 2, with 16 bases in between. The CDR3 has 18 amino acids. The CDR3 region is CASSQEVGIYRTNEKLFF. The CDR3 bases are TGTGCCAGCAGCCAAGAAGTGGGGATATACAGGACTAATGAAAAACTGTTTTTT.

The CDR3: CASSLGAGDEQYF. CDR3 bases: TGTGCCAGCAGCTTAGGGGCAGGGGACGAGCAGTACTTC. The chain recombines TRBV11-3 with TRBJ2-7; D is possibly TRBD1 (6 bases). The CDR3 sequence is 13 residues long. The germline CDR1 and CDR2 sequences are SGHNT and YENEEA. Between the trimmed V and J ends, which lost 1 base and 5 bases, there was a span of 9 bases.

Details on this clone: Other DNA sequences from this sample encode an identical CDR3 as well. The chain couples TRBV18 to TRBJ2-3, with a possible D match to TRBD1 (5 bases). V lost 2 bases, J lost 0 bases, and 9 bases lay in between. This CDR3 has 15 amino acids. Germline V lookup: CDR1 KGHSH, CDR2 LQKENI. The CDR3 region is CASSPGQGSTDTQYF. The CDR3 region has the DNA TGTGCCAGCTCACCAGGGCAGGGAAGCACAGATACGCAGTATTTT.

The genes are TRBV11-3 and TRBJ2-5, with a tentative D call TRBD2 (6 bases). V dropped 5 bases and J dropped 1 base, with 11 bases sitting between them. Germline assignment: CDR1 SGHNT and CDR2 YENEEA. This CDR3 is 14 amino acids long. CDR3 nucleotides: TGTGCCAGCAGCCCTGACGGGGGCCAAGAGACCCAGTACTTC. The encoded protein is CASSPDGGQETQYF.

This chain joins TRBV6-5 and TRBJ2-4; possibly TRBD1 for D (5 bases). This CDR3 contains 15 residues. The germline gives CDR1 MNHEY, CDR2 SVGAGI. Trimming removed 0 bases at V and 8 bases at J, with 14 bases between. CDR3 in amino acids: CASSYSTQGGYIQYF. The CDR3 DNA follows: TGTGCCAGCAGTTACTCTACCCAGGGTGGATACATTCAGTACTTC.

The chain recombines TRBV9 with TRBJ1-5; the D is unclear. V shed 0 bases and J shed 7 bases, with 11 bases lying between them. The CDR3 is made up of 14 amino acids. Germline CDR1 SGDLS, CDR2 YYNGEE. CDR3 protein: CASSVVRARQPQHF. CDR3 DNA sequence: TGTGCCAGCAGCGTAGTGAGGGCACGGCAGCCCCAGCATTTT. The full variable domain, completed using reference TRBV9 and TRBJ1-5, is DSGVTQTPKHLITATGQRVTLRCSPRSGDLSVYWYQQSLDQGLQFLIQYYNGEERAKGNILERFSAQQFPDLHSELNLSSLELGDSALYFCASSVVRARQPQHFGDGTRLSIL.

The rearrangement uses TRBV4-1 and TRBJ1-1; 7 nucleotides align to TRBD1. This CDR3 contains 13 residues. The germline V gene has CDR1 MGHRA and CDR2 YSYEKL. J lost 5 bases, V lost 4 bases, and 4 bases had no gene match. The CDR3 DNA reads TGCGCCAGCAGCCCTACAGGGGTAACTGAAGCTTTCTTT. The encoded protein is CASSPTGVTEAFF.

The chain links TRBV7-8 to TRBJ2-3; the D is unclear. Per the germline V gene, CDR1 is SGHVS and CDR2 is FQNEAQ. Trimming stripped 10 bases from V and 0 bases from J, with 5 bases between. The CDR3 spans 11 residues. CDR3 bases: TGTGCCACCTCTAGCACAGATACGCAGTATTTT. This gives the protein CATSSTDTQYF.

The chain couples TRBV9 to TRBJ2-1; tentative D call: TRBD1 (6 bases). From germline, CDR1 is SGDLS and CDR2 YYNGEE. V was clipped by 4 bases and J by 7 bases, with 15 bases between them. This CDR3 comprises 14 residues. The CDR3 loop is CASSSRGSGNEQFF. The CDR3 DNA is TGTGCCAGCAGCTCTAGGGGGTCAGGGAATGAGCAGTTCTTC.

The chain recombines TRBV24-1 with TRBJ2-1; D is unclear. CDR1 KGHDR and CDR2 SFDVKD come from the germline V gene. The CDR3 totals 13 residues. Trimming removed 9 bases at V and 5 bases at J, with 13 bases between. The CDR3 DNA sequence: TGTGCCACCTGTCCCCCGGGTGACAATGAGCAGTTCTTC. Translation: CATCPPGDNEQFF.

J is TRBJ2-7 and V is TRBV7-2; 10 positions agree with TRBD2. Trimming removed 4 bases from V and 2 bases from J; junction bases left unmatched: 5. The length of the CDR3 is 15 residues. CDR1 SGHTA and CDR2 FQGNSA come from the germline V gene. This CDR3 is CASSSTSGLAYEQYF. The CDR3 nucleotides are TGTGCCAGCAGCTCGACTAGCGGGCTAGCCTACGAGCAGTACTTC.

CDR3 sequence: CASSFSSAAEQFF. DNA for the CDR3: TGTGCCAGCAGTTTCTCATCAGCGGCCGAGCAGTTCTTC. The chain employs TRBV2 and TRBJ2-1, with a possible D match to TRBD2 (5 bases). The CDR3 is 13 amino acids. Deletions cut 5 bases from V and 10 bases from J, with 15 bases between. The germline V gene has CDR1 SNHLY and CDR2 FYNNEI. The whole variable domain, remainder taken from reference TRBV2 and TRBJ2-1, is EPEVTQTPSHQVTQMGQEVILRCVPISNHLYFYWYRQILGQKVEFLVSFYNNEISEKSEIFDDQFSVERPDGSNFTLKIRSTKLEDSAMYFCASSFSSAAEQFFGPGTRLTVL.

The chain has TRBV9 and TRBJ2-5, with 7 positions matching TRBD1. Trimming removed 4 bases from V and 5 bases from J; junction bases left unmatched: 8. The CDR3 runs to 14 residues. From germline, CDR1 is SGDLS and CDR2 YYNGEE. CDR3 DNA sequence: TGTGCCAGCAGCTCCTGGGACAGACGGGAGACCCAGTACTTC. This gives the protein CASSSWDRRETQYF. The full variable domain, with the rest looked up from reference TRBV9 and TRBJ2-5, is DSGVTQTPKHLITATGQRVTLRCSPRSGDLSVYWYQQSLDQGLQFLIQYYNGEERAKGNILERFSAQQFPDLHSELNLSSLELGDSALYFCASSSWDRRETQYFGPGTRLLVL.

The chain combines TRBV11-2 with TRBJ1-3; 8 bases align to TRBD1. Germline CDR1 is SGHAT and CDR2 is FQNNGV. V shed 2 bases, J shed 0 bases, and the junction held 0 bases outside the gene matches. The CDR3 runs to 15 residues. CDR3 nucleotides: TGTGCCAGCAGCTTAACAGGGGGCTCTGGAAACACCATATATTTT. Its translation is CASSLTGGSGNTIYF.

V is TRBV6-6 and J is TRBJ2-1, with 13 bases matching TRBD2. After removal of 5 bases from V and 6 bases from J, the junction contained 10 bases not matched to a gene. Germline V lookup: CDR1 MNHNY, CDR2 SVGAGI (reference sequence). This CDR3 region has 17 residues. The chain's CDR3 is CASSRTLLAGGPNEQFF. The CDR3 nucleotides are TGTGCCAGCAGTCGCACCTTACTAGCGGGGGGGCCCAATGAGCAGTTCTTC.

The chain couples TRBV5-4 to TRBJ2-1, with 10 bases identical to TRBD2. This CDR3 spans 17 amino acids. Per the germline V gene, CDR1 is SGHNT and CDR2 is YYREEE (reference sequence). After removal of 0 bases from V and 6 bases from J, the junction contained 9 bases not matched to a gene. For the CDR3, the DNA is TGTGCCAGCAGCTTGGGGCGGGACACTAGCGGGATCAATGAGCAGTTCTTC. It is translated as CASSLGRDTSGINEQFF.